These 31 T cell receptor beta chains originate from one sample sequenced in a study of T cell responses to AZD1222 COVID-19 vaccine. Sequencing was performed with immunoSEQ multiplex PCR; in TCRdb, only in-frame clones are kept and a portion is missing. In the table there are 100,000 or so clones, roughly 86% of which are singletons. The starting material was peripheral blood, obtained 28 days after the second AZD1222 dose. The receptor set was obtained from an adult who received the AZD1222 COVID-19 vaccine.

The rearrangement links TRBV5-1 to TRBJ2-3; possible D gene TRBD1, 5 bases. Per germline, CDR1 SGHRS and CDR2 YFSETQ. Trimming pared 5 bases from V and 2 bases from J, leaving 9 bases between. The CDR3 is 13 amino acids. The CDR3 region has the DNA TGCGCCAGCAGGGGGCGTAACACAGATACGCAGTATTTT. Its protein product is CASRGRNTDTQYF.

The chain employs TRBV2 and TRBJ2-2; unclear D gene. Germline-derived CDR1 and CDR2 are SNHLY and FYNNEI. The CDR3 has 12 amino acids. V was cut by 3 bases and J by 7 bases, with 6 bases left in between. The CDR3 loop reads CASSEGGGELFF. The CDR3, as DNA: TGTGCCAGCAGTGAGGGTGGCGGGGAGCTGTTTTTT.

The V gene is TRBV4-2, the J gene TRBJ1-1; D unclear. CDR1 LGHNA and CDR2 YNFKEQ come from the germline V gene. The length of the CDR3 is 16 residues. V gave up 0 bases and J gave up 0 bases, with 11 bases separating them. In nucleotides, the CDR3 is TGTGCCAGCAGCCAAGATCGCGAGGTGTTGAACACTGAAGCTTTCTTT. Translation gives CASSQDREVLNTEAFF.

This sequence joins TRBV19 and TRBJ1-1, with unresolved D. Germline values: CDR1 LNHDA, CDR2 SQIVND (reference sequence). The CDR3 length is 14 residues. The germline V and J ends were trimmed by 2 bases and 1 base, with 8 bases remaining between them. DNA for the CDR3: TGTGCCAGTAGTATAAGTCCCCCGAACACTGAAGCTTTCTTT. Protein: CASSISPPNTEAFF.

The rearrangement links TRBV7-9 to TRBJ2-3; no reliable D call. CDR3 size: 14 residues. Germline CDR1 is SEHNR and CDR2 is FQNEAQ (reference sequence). With 1 base removed from V and 2 bases from J, the gap between germline ends came to 7 bases. CDR3 residues: CASSLDSYTDTQYF. The CDR3 DNA reads as TGTGCCAGCAGCTTAGACTCTTACACAGATACGCAGTATTTT.

This chain joins TRBV18 and TRBJ2-7; 9 bases line up with TRBD1. Unmatched junction bases numbered 0, after V lost 4 bases and J lost 5 bases. The CDR3 runs to 12 residues. Germline CDR1 is KGHSH and CDR2 is LQKENI. The CDR3 sequence is CASSRTGDEQYF. DNA for the CDR3: TGTGCCAGCTCACGGACAGGGGACGAGCAGTACTTC.

The chain links TRBV28 to TRBJ2-7; 8 bases map to TRBD2. V gave up 1 base and J gave up 7 bases; unmatched junction bases: 9. This CDR3 is 15 amino acids long. Germline CDR1 reads MDHEN; CDR2 reads SYDVKM. The CDR3 coding sequence is TGTGCCAGCAGTTTATTTACTAGCGGACCCCTTGAGCAGTACTTC. It translates to CASSLFTSGPLEQYF.

The V call is TRBV10-2, the J call TRBJ2-5, with 9 nucleotides matching TRBD2. V dropped 6 bases and J dropped 4; count of bases not matched to a gene: 6. CDR3 size: 14 residues. Germline CDR1 reads WSHSY; CDR2 reads SAAADI. CDR3 region: CASRPAGGGETQYF. CDR3 sequence (DNA): TGCGCCAGCAGACCAGCGGGAGGTGGAGAGACCCAGTACTTC.

There are a few counts of this clone. One end of the junction is discordant with germline, which a read error may explain. J is TRBJ2-4 and V is TRBV7-9; no reliable D call. This CDR3 has 8 residues. From germline, CDR1 is SEHNR and CDR2 FQNEAQ (reference sequence). CDR3: CASRWAPF. In nucleotides, the CDR3 is TGTGCCAGCAGATGGGCCCCCTTC.

J is TRBJ2-7 and V is TRBV7-3; a weak D match, TRBD2 (5 bases). The CDR3 has 13 residues. Per germline, CDR1 SGHTA and CDR2 FQGTGA. The germline V and J ends were trimmed by 3 bases and 7 bases, with 13 bases remaining between them. The CDR3 here is CASSFAPRGEQYF. CDR3 DNA: TGTGCCAGCAGCTTCGCCCCCCGAGGGGAGCAGTACTTC.

The chain recombines TRBV19 with TRBJ2-3; 9 bases fit TRBD1. The CDR3 sequence is 13 residues long. After removal of 5 bases from V and 5 bases from J, the junction contained 2 bases not matched to a gene. Germline assignment: CDR1 LNHDA and CDR2 SQIVND (reference sequence). The CDR3 DNA follows: TGTGCCAGTAGTTCGACAGGGGGAGATACGCAGTATTTT. Protein: CASSSTGGDTQYF.

The rearrangement joins TRBV6-5 to TRBJ1-6; unclear D gene. Germline V CDR1 and CDR2: MNHEY, SVGAGI. CDR3 length: 15 amino acids. V was clipped by 7 bases and J by 7 bases, with 17 bases between them. The CDR3 is CASTNDEGVNSPLHF. CDR3 nucleotide sequence: TGTGCCAGCACTAACGACGAGGGAGTCAATTCACCCCTCCACTTT.

This sequence joins TRBV7-2 and TRBJ1-3; D may be TRBD1 (6 bases). V lost 8 bases and J 3 bases, leaving 14 bases between the germline ends. This CDR3 is 14 amino acids long. The germline gives CDR1 SGHTA, CDR2 FQGNSA. The CDR3 nucleotides read TGTGCCAGCCGGCCAGCAGGGGATGGAAACACCATATATTTT. Its protein is CASRPAGDGNTIYF. The entire variable domain, with the rest obtained from reference TRBV7-2 and TRBJ1-3, is as follows: GAGVSQSPSNKVTEKGKDVELRCDPISGHTALYWYRQSLGQGLEFLIYFQGNSAPDKSGLPSDRFSAERTGGSVSTLTIQRTQQEDSAVYLCASRPAGDGNTIYFGEGSWLTVV.

The rearrangement links TRBV30 to TRBJ2-3; 7 bases agree with TRBD2. V gave up 2 bases and J gave up 4 bases; unmatched junction bases: 0. From germline, CDR1 is GTSNPN and CDR2 SVGIG (reference sequence). This CDR3 region has 12 residues. This CDR3 reads CAWSRGADTQYF. For the CDR3, the DNA is TGTGCCTGGAGTCGGGGGGCAGATACGCAGTATTTT.

The chain links TRBV7-8 to TRBJ1-4; the D is unclear. V dropped 5 bases and J dropped 0 bases, with 10 bases sitting between them. The CDR3 loop spans 15 amino acids. The V gene's germline CDR1 is SGHVS and CDR2 FQNEAQ. The CDR3 spells CASSPIGSTNEKLFF. Here the CDR3 DNA reads TGTGCCAGCAGCCCCATAGGCTCAACTAATGAAAAACTGTTTTTT.

This rearrangement joins TRBV6-5 to TRBJ2-1; D is possibly TRBD2 (6 bases). V lost 2 bases, J lost 1 base, and 12 bases lay in between. The germline V gene has CDR1 MNHEY and CDR2 SVGAGI. The CDR3 extends over 16 amino acids. CDR3 in DNA: TGTGCCAGCAGTTACCAAGCGGGCAATTCCTACAATGAGCAGTTCTTC. This codes for CASSYQAGNSYNEQFF.

This clone appeared a few times. This chain links TRBV10-3 with TRBJ1-1; a weak D match, TRBD1 (5 bases). V dropped 10 bases and J dropped 2 bases, with 23 bases sitting between them. CDR1 is ENHRY and CDR2 is SYGVKD in the germline V gene. The CDR3 has 16 residues. The CDR3 DNA is TGTGCCACGTCCCCCCCGGACACCGCCGCAAACACTGAAGCTTTCTTT. Translated, it gives CATSPPDTAANTEAFF.

This sequence joins TRBV6-5 and TRBJ1-5; no reliable D call. Trimming removed 6 bases from V and 2 bases from J, with 11 bases in between. Germline CDR1 reads MNHEY; CDR2 reads SVGAGI. CDR3 length equals 14 residues. CDR3 coding DNA: TGTGCCAGCAGGGCGTCAGCAGGCAATCAGCCCCAGCATTTT. This encodes CASRASAGNQPQHF.

This chain links TRBV6-5 with TRBJ2-3; weak D call: TRBD1 (5 bases). The germline V gene has CDR1 MNHEY and CDR2 SVGAGI. The CDR3 contains 15 residues. Trimming removed 4 bases at V and 5 bases at J, with 16 bases between. The CDR3 spells CASSSAGLRLDTQYF. The CDR3, as DNA: TGTGCCAGCAGTTCGGCAGGGCTAAGGTTAGATACGCAGTATTTT.

This chain connects TRBV9 to TRBJ1-2; D perhaps matches TRBD1 (6 bases). In germline, CDR1 is SGDLS, CDR2 YYNGEE. Trimming removed 1 base from V and 3 bases from J, with 13 bases in between. The CDR3 contains 15 residues. CDR3 region: CASSVHAGGHYGYTF. The CDR3 nucleotides are TGTGCCAGCAGCGTACATGCCGGGGGCCACTATGGCTACACCTTC. The full variable domain, in which reference TRBV9 and TRBJ1-2 provide the parts outside the CDR3, is DSGVTQTPKHLITATGQRVTLRCSPRSGDLSVYWYQQSLDQGLQFLIQYYNGEERAKGNILERFSAQQFPDLHSELNLSSLELGDSALYFCASSVHAGGHYGYTFGSGTRLTVV.

The chain employs TRBV7-3 and TRBJ2-4; D is possibly TRBD1 (6 bases). The CDR3 consists of 14 residues. Germline V CDR1 and CDR2: SGHTA, FQGTGA. The V gene lost 4 bases and the J gene lost 6 bases, with 13 bases spanning the gap. This CDR3 reads CASSSGTGINIQYF. DNA for the CDR3: TGTGCCAGCAGCTCCGGCACAGGGATAAACATTCAGTACTTC.

This clone has a handful of counts. The chain is built from TRBV28 and TRBJ1-1, with D maybe TRBD1 (5 bases). The V and J ends lost 3 bases and 4 bases respectively, with 9 bases between them. Germline V gives CDR1 MDHEN, CDR2 SYDVKM. The CDR3 length is 13 residues. The CDR3 DNA reads as TGTGCCAGCAGTTTGGGCAGGGCCACTGAAGCTTTCTTT. Translating it yields CASSLGRATEAFF.

The V and J genes are TRBV30 and TRBJ1-4; 7 bases are a match to TRBD1. In germline, CDR1 is GTSNPN, CDR2 SVGIG (reference sequence). V lost 0 bases, J lost 6 bases, and 4 bases stayed unmatched. The CDR3 has 14 residues. Written as DNA, the CDR3 is TGTGCCTGGAGTGTACAGGGGATATATGAAAAACTGTTTTTT. This sequence encodes CAWSVQGIYEKLFF.

The chain carries TRBV5-6 and TRBJ2-2, with a weak D call TRBD2 (6 bases). Trimming pared 0 bases from V and 3 bases from J, leaving 12 bases between. The CDR3 spans 16 residues. Germline V gene sequence: CDR1 SGHDT, CDR2 YYEEEE. The CDR3 nucleotides read TGTGCCAGCAGCTTGGGCGGTTGGGGGGACACCGGGGAGCTGTTTTTT. This codes for CASSLGGWGDTGELFF. Together with reference TRBV5-6 and TRBJ2-2, the CDR3 gives the full variable domain: DAGVTQSPTHLIKTRGQQVTLRCSPKSGHDTVSWYQQALGQGPQFIFQYYEEEERQRGNFPDRFSGHQFPNYSSELNVNALLLGDSALYLCASSLGGWGDTGELFFGEGSRLTVL.

This clone was recorded once. This rearrangement joins TRBV7-9 to TRBJ2-7, with D unclear. Looked up from germline, CDR1 is SEHNR and CDR2 is FQNEAQ (reference sequence). Trimming pared 3 bases from V and 4 bases from J, leaving 10 bases between. The CDR3 has 13 residues. CDR3 sequence (DNA): TGTGCCAGCAGCTTGGGTCTTCGGTACGAGCAGTACTTC. It translates to CASSLGLRYEQYF.

CDR3 residues: CASSQRGGRSNSEQYF. For the CDR3, the DNA is TGTGCCAGCAGCCAGAGGGGCGGGAGGTCGAACTCCGAGCAGTACTTC. V usage is TRBV3-1 (or the pseudogene TRBV3-2) and J usage is TRBJ2-7; 8 nucleotides line up with TRBD2. The germline CDR1 and CDR2 sequences are LGHDT and YNNKEL (reference sequence). V shed 3 bases, J shed 6 bases, and the junction held 13 bases outside the gene matches. CDR3 length: 16 residues.

This clone was recorded once. This chain joins TRBV5-1 and TRBJ1-4; a weak D match, TRBD1 (5 bases). The V and J ends lost 5 bases and 4 bases respectively, with 18 bases between them. Germline CDR1 reads SGHRS; CDR2 reads YFSETQ. The CDR3 has 16 residues. The CDR3 spells CASRPNPGRSNEKLFF. In nucleotides, the CDR3 is TGCGCCAGCAGGCCGAATCCGGGACGGAGTAATGAAAAACTGTTTTTT.

J is TRBJ2-3 and V is TRBV3-1 (or the pseudogene TRBV3-2), with TRBD1 matching 7 bases. Germline assignment: CDR1 LGHDT and CDR2 YNNKEL (reference sequence). This CDR3 region has 14 residues. The V segment lost 2 bases and the J segment 6 bases; nucleotides outside the gene matches: 5. The CDR3 protein is CASSQRDRADTQYF. DNA of the CDR3: TGTGCCAGCAGCCAACGAGACAGGGCGGATACGCAGTATTTT.

The sample holds one count of this clone. The chain joins TRBV12-5 to TRBJ2-2; D uncertain. Deletions cut 2 bases from V and 2 bases from J, with 6 bases between. The CDR3 has 14 residues. Germline CDR1 is LGHNT and CDR2 is FRNRAP. The CDR3 reads CASGLYPNTGELFF. The CDR3 nucleotides read TGTGCTAGTGGTTTGTACCCTAACACCGGGGAGCTGTTTTTT.

As to this clone: Within the sample, other DNA sequences also encode this same CDR3. Written as DNA, the CDR3 is TGCGCCAGCAGCCAAGCTGCAGGGGGCTACGAGCAGTACTTC. It yields the protein CASSQAAGGYEQYF. This chain connects TRBV4-1 to TRBJ2-7; 7 bases agree with TRBD1. Germline CDR1 reads MGHRA; CDR2 reads YSYEKL. V lost 1 base to trimming and J lost 3 bases; unmatched junction nucleotides: 3. The CDR3 has 14 amino acids.

This chain uses TRBV7-2 with TRBJ1-5; 8 bases are shared with TRBD1. The CDR3 is made up of 15 amino acids. J lost 4 bases, V lost 4 bases, and 6 bases had no gene match. From germline, CDR1 is SGHTA and CDR2 FQGNSA. CDR3 region: CASSSSRDRNQPQHF. CDR3 coding DNA: TGTGCCAGCAGCTCTAGCCGGGACAGGAATCAGCCCCAGCATTTT.